This T cell receptor beta chain appears in the sequencing data of a study of blood T cells in healthy people across ages. General observations from the study: Unknown donor CMV status possibly confounded expanded clonotype changes. Investigators treated diversity estimates from one million T cells as underestimates.

This clonotype was seen a few times. As yet, its antigen is unknown. The CDR3 has 15 amino acids. Trimming took 0 bases from V and 2 from J, leaving 8 bases between them. The germline gives CDR1 LGHNA, CDR2 YSLEER. The second PCR ran about 7 to 12 cycles with a sample-barcoded 5' primer and J-beta primers. Template switching added a 12-random-nucleotide identifier to every cDNA molecule. TCRdb redid the calling of the 5' RACE reads with MiXCR, one entry per CDR3 protein. The sample yields 800,000 or so distinct CDR3 sequences, under 80% seen once. This sequence was found in a man between 25 and 39 years old in good health. V and J are TRBV4-3 and TRBJ2-1; D is uncertain. The sample comprised blood. This CDR3 is CASSQDSGPYNEQFF. CDR3 nucleotide sequence: TGCGCCAGCAGCCAAGACTCCGGCCCCTACAATGAGCAGTTCTTC.